The clone carrying this TCR beta chain has a count of ten or more. Its antigen remains unknown. As to time point: longitudinal time-point 2. Unsorted libraries were generated from 2 million PBMCs held at -80 degrees C. The data stem from a study of neurological immune-mediated disorders. Overall study findings and caveats: Across subjects, no CDR3 amino acid sequence appeared in expanded clones of more than one subject, a finding that suggested private repertoires in all groups.

V lost 6 bases to trimming and J lost 2 bases; unmatched junction nucleotides: 7. The CDR3 covers 14 residues. CDR1 and CDR2 from the germline V gene are MNHNY and SVGAGI (reference sequence). Via MiXCR, TCRdb re-called the 5' RACE reads, giving one row per CDR3 protein. The data contain tens of thousands of distinct CDR3 sequences, around 10% of them seen just once; the ten biggest clones take up under 15%. This clonotype was sampled from a man aged 30 to 45 in good health. The chain is built from TRBV6-6 and TRBJ2-7; 7 bases match TRBD2. Sequenced material: PBMCs. The CDR3 region has the DNA TGTGCCAGCAGAGACGCGGGAGCCCCCTACGAGCAGTACTTC. It codes for CASRDAGAPYEQYF.